The 2 T cell receptor beta chains in this list originate from one sample, sequenced in a study of cytomegalovirus exposure and HLA in healthy donors. The repertoire was sequenced with immunoSEQ multiplex PCR; TCRdb's copy has only in-frame clones and lacks some. The sample lists 70,000 to 80,000 clones, around 94% seen once, with 2.1% in the top ten. Sequenced sample: PBMCs. These receptors were taken from a woman between 18 and 30 years old in good health and CMV-seronegative.

The V gene is TRBV28, the J gene TRBJ1-2, with TRBD1 identical over 7 bases. CDR3 length: 14 residues. Germline CDR1 is MDHEN and CDR2 is SYDVKM. Losses at the gene ends were 4 bases for V and 3 bases for J; bases not matched to a gene: 5. CDR3 residues: CASSSVQGYYGYTF. The CDR3 DNA follows: TGTGCCAGCAGTTCCGTACAGGGGTACTATGGCTACACCTTC.

This sequence joins TRBV9 and TRBJ1-2, with a weak D call TRBD1 (5 bases). From germline, CDR1 is SGDLS and CDR2 YYNGEE. CDR3 length: 18 amino acids. V was pared by 0 bases and J by 0 bases, with 18 bases between. The DNA for the CDR3 is TGTGCCAGCAGCGTAGTCGACGGACACTTCACCTCTAACTATGGCTACACCTTC. Protein sequence: CASSVVDGHFTSNYGYTF.